A selection of T cell receptor beta chains follows, all from one sample in a study of T cells in Graves' hyperthyroidism and ophthalmopathy. Via MiXCR, TCRdb re-called the multiplex PCR reads, giving one row per CDR3 protein. This sample carries around 690,000 distinct CDR3 sequences, roughly a sixth of them seen once, and the ten largest clones take around 16%. Sequenced sample: blood. The source is a man in his forties or fifties with Graves' hyperthyroidism. Each CDR3 is given with its conserved first and last residue. Clone sizes are given selectively: once, few, many, or a class where the clone is expanded.

V gene,clone size,J gene,CDR3 protein
TRBV12-3/TRBV12-4,many,TRBJ1-3,CASSLRRAGNTIYF
TRBV25-1,.,TRBJ1-5,CASPTDRSNQPQHF
TRBV9,many,TRBJ1-1,CASSPGLGGTNTEAFF
TRBV5-1,many,TRBJ1-1,CASSLVGQFMNTEAFF
TRBV5-6,many,TRBJ2-1,CASSPAGGEIYNEQFF
TRBV28,many,TRBJ2-7,CASELAGGYEQYF
TRBV10-2,.,TRBJ2-7,CASSELPPGQGPYEQYF
TRBV20-1,few,TRBJ2-1,CSARKGIADHYNEQFF
TRBV29-1,many,TRBJ2-2,CSVEAGLAGGPGELFF
TRBV28,many,TRBJ2-1,CASSLRQGYGVSYNEQFF
TRBV5-1,many,TRBJ2-7,CASSLDDRGPHEQYF
TRBV29-1,many,TRBJ2-7,CSVRDRGPYEQYF
TRBV4-1,.,TRBJ2-1,CASSFAGLAGGLKWNEQFF
TRBV19,.,TRBJ2-3,CASNQGEEDTQYF
TRBV30,.,TRBJ2-7,CALLGTGGPYEQYF
TRBV12-3/TRBV12-4,many,TRBJ2-5,CASTDYGLGGSETQYF
TRBV24-1,many,TRBJ1-4,CATSDRDTLREKLFF
TRBV29-1,many,TRBJ2-7,CSVELADISYEQYF
TRBV18,.,TRBJ1-4,CASSQKGAANEKLFF
TRBV12-3/TRBV12-4,many,TRBJ2-3,CASSPEWDTQYF
TRBV28,.,TRBJ1-1,CASSLHGQNTEAFF
TRBV28,many,TRBJ2-1,CASSFTLLEQFF
TRBV29-1,many,TRBJ1-2,CSVDTASNYGYTF
TRBV7-8,few,TRBJ1-2,CASSLALIRGYTF
TRBV7-2,few,TRBJ2-7,CASSSTRDSYEQYF
TRBV7-8,few,TRBJ2-1,CASSLVEGYAYNEQFF
TRBV19,few,TRBJ2-2,CASSHDASSTGELFF
TRBV20-1,many,TRBJ2-6,CSVDRAAFSGANVLTF
TRBV29-1,many,TRBJ2-1,CSVPPGQGVHEQFF
TRBV20-1,many,TRBJ2-3,CSASRDPSTDTQYF
TRBV20-1,many,TRBJ2-1,CSAVLAGSYNEQFF
TRBV10-3,.,TRBJ2-7,CAISESLGTGLSYEQYF
TRBV19,.,TRBJ2-3,CASSPASGRADTQYF
TRBV19,.,TRBJ1-3,CASSTRDRGSSGNTIYF
TRBV10-3,many,TRBJ2-7,CATQGQGAGTSGRALDEQYF
TRBV11-2,many,TRBJ2-1,CASSLSGTSGREFF
TRBV12-3/TRBV12-4,many,TRBJ2-7,CASSFGLAFSGEQYF
TRBV20-1,many,TRBJ2-7,CSASVQGSYEQYF
TRBV13,many,TRBJ2-5,CASTAVTHQETQYF
TRBV7-8,many,TRBJ2-3,CASSARHSQGPDTQYF
TRBV6-1,many,TRBJ2-7,CASSEAQQGLTYEQYF
TRBV12-3/TRBV12-4,.,TRBJ2-5,CASSSPLFGSQETQYF
TRBV7-9,.,TRBJ2-7,CASSFGQGRGEQYF
TRBV7-2,.,TRBJ2-7,CASSLEPGYSYEQYF
TRBV20-1,.,TRBJ2-7,CSARTGTSGMFEQYF
TRBV6-6,few,TRBJ2-7,CASSYSSPGFRGEQYF
TRBV7-2,many,TRBJ2-5,CASSLVGDQETQYF
TRBV6-1,.,TRBJ2-2,CASSITRSSQGMSGELFF
TRBV7-2,.,TRBJ1-2,CASSLILADYGYTF
TRBV28,.,TRBJ1-5,CASRSAGSSQPQHF
TRBV28,many,TRBJ1-5,CASGGSNQPQHF
TRBV5-6,few,TRBJ1-5,CASSAQGLNQPQHF
TRBV24-1,many,TRBJ1-2,CATSDPDRGEGYTF
TRBV12-3/TRBV12-4,many,TRBJ1-2,CASSLVDNGYTF
TRBV3-1,many,TRBJ2-1,CASSQEGRAHNEQFF
TRBV6-5,.,TRBJ2-7,CASSYSQGVHYEQYF
TRBV11-2,.,TRBJ2-3,CASNTGLAGTTDTQYF
TRBV28,.,TRBJ1-6,CASNRQYGRTSPLHF
TRBV19,many,TRBJ2-6,CASRRGAGANVLTF
TRBV7-2,.,TRBJ2-1,CASSPRGYEQFF